The next 25 T cell receptor beta chains were all read from a single sample in a study of naive and memory T cell subsets. The beta constant-region primer was an equimolar mix of two oligonucleotides covering TRBC1 and TRBC2. Ligated cDNA was amplified by four rounds of PCR with nested alpha and beta constant-region primers and SP2. TCRdb analysed the UMI-ligation and nested PCR reads with MiXCR anew, one entry per CDR3 protein. The sample gives some 82,000 distinct CDR3 sequences, approximately 10% of which show up once; more than 0.13% is in the top ten. For these TCRs, the target antigens are not known. Study-level points and caveats: Naive repertoires, especially CD8, held a few larger clonotypes, possibly memory cells re-expressing CD45RA.

Sequencing input: naive CD4+ T cells from blood. These receptors all stem from a human donor in good health.

This clonotype was detected only a few times. The J gene is TRBJ2-1, the V gene TRBV5-5; no definite D call. The CDR3 is 13 residues long. Germline V lookup: CDR1 SGHKS, CDR2 YYEKEE (reference sequence). Trimming took 7 bases from V and 7 from J, leaving 15 bases between them. The CDR3 is CASRTQLENEQFF. The DNA of the CDR3 is TGTGCCAGCCGGACGCAGTTGGAGAATGAGCAGTTCTTC.

This clonotype was recorded a few times. This chain uses TRBV12-3 or TRBV12-4 with TRBJ1-1; D ambiguous. CDR3 length equals 13 residues. V was shortened by 3 bases and J by 1 base, with 6 bases between the two germline ends. CDR3 amino acids: CASSFSWNTEAFF. The CDR3 DNA sequence: TGTGCCAGCAGTTTTTCGTGGAACACTGAAGCTTTCTTT.

This clonotype was observed a handful of times. This sequence joins TRBV12-5 and TRBJ2-1; the match to TRBD2 covers 8 bases. This CDR3 is built from 20 residues. CDR1 and CDR2 from the germline V gene are LGHNT and FRNRAP. With 5 bases clipped from V and 8 bases from J, the junction kept 26 bases outside the gene matches. The CDR3 sequence: CASGPPPRPGPGLVADEQFF. The CDR3 bases are TGTGCTAGTGGTCCCCCCCCTCGCCCTGGACCGGGACTAGTGGCCGATGAGCAGTTCTTC.

The chain has TRBV28 and TRBJ1-5; possible D gene TRBD1, 5 bases. Germline V gene lookup returns CDR1 MDHEN and CDR2 SYDVKM. The CDR3 length is 15 residues. Between the trimmed V and J ends, which lost 11 bases and 4 bases, there was a span of 21 bases. CDR3 sequence: CASPGPGGGNQPQHF. Here the CDR3 DNA reads TGTGCCTCCCCGGGCCCGGGTGGGGGAAATCAGCCCCAGCATTTT.

This clonotype came up a few times. The chain couples TRBV28 to TRBJ1-1, with D uncertain. Germline V gene sequence: CDR1 MDHEN, CDR2 SYDVKM. The CDR3 contains 10 residues. V was pared by 6 bases and J by 7 bases, with 6 bases between. The CDR3 DNA reads TGTGCCAGCAGATCAGGTGAAGCTTTCTTT. This gives the protein CASRSGEAFF.

This clonotype was found a few times. J is TRBJ1-4 and V is TRBV12-3 or TRBV12-4, with D unresolved. Trimming removed 5 bases at V and 0 bases at J, with 7 bases between. The CDR3 is 14 residues long. The CDR3 nucleotides read TGTGCCAGCAGTCTTCTGTCAACTAATGAAAAACTGTTTTTT. It encodes CASSLLSTNEKLFF.

This clonotype was observed a few times. This chain connects TRBV7-3 to TRBJ2-7; perhaps TRBD2 as D (5 bases). The germline V gene has CDR1 SGHTA and CDR2 FQGTGA. The CDR3 has 13 amino acids. With 1 base removed from V and 7 bases from J, the gap between germline ends came to 11 bases. CDR3 protein: CASSLIVPGEQYF. CDR3 DNA sequence: TGTGCCAGCAGCTTAATCGTCCCGGGGGAGCAGTACTTC.

This clonotype was picked up many times. The chain uses TRBV7-2 and TRBJ2-3; 10 nucleotides match TRBD2. In germline, CDR1 is SGHTA, CDR2 FQGNSA. The CDR3 has 16 amino acids. The ends lost 2 bases at V and 3 bases at J; junction bases unmatched: 5. In DNA form, the CDR3 reads TGTGCCAGCAGCTTATCCCTAGCGGGGGCTACAGATACGCAGTATTTT. Its translation: CASSLSLAGATDTQYF. The entire variable domain, with the rest obtained from reference TRBV7-2 and TRBJ2-3, is as follows: GAGVSQSPSNKVTEKGKDVELRCDPISGHTALYWYRQSLGQGLEFLIYFQGNSAPDKSGLPSDRFSAERTGGSVSTLTIQRTQQEDSAVYLCASSLSLAGATDTQYFGPGTRLTVL.

This clonotype was found a few times. The chain links TRBV20-1 to TRBJ2-1, with D possibly being TRBD2 (6 bases). Between the trimmed V and J ends, which lost 2 bases and 9 bases, there was a span of 11 bases. The CDR3 length is 12 residues. Germline lookup yields CDR1 DFQATT and CDR2 SNEGSKA (reference sequence). The CDR3 coding sequence is TGCAGTGCTAGAAATAGCGGTCTTGAGCAGTTCTTC. Translating gives CSARNSGLEQFF.

This clonotype was seen a few times. The rearrangement links TRBV2 to TRBJ2-7; 9 nucleotides align to TRBD1. The V gene's germline CDR1 is SNHLY and CDR2 FYNNEI. The V segment lost 8 bases and the J segment 4 bases; nucleotides outside the gene matches: 12. This CDR3 has 15 amino acids. The CDR3 reads CASSREQGARYEQYF. DNA of the CDR3: TGTGCCAGCTCTCGAGAACAGGGGGCTAGGTACGAGCAGTACTTC.

This clonotype was found many times. The gene calls are TRBV10-3 and TRBJ1-1; no reliable D call. The V gene lost 4 bases and the J gene lost 1 base, with 7 bases spanning the gap. This CDR3 region has 13 residues. Germline lookup yields CDR1 ENHRY and CDR2 SYGVKD. CDR3 amino acids: CAISVGGNTEAFF. CDR3 nucleotides: TGTGCCATCAGTGTTGGAGGGAACACTGAAGCTTTCTTT.

This clonotype was found a few times. The J gene is TRBJ2-7, the V gene TRBV30; D possibly uses TRBD1 or TRBD2 (5 bases each). V lost 2 bases and J 4 bases, leaving 9 bases between the germline ends. CDR1 is GTSNPN and CDR2 is SVGIG in the germline V gene (reference sequence). There are 12 residues in the CDR3. CDR3 residues: CAWSRGPYEQYF. The CDR3 coding sequence is TGTGCCTGGAGTAGGGGACCTTACGAGCAGTACTTC.

This clonotype came up a few times. The chain combines TRBV2 with TRBJ2-2; 12 bases match TRBD1. J lost 6 bases, V lost 7 bases, and 6 bases had no gene match. CDR3 length: 15 amino acids. Germline assignment: CDR1 SNHLY and CDR2 FYNNEI. CDR3 region: CASTGTGGDAGELFF. The CDR3 DNA follows: TGTGCCAGCACCGGGACAGGGGGCGATGCCGGGGAGCTGTTTTTT.

This clonotype has just a few counts. The gene calls are TRBV5-1 and TRBJ2-5; possible D gene TRBD2, 6 bases. V lost 4 bases to trimming and J lost 10 bases, with 17 bases between them. The germline V gene has CDR1 SGHRS and CDR2 YFSETQ. There are 13 residues in the CDR3. CDR3: CASSLVGLASQYF. The CDR3 DNA reads as TGCGCCAGCAGCCTGGTTGGTCTAGCGAGCCAGTACTTC. The whole variable domain, remainder taken from reference TRBV5-1 and TRBJ2-5, is KAGVTQTPRYLIKTRGQQVTLSCSPISGHRSVSWYQQTPGQGLQFLFEYFSETQRNKGNFPGRFSGRQFSNSRSEMNVSTLELGDSALYLCASSLVGLASQYFGPGTRLLVL.

This rearrangement joins TRBV20-1 to TRBJ1-1, with no clear D. Germline CDR1 and CDR2: DFQATT and SNEGSKA (reference sequence). This CDR3 spans 14 amino acids. V shed 4 bases and J shed 0 bases, with 12 bases lying between them. The CDR3 here is CSATPGSLNTEAFF. The DNA of the CDR3 is TGCAGTGCTACCCCGGGCAGCTTGAACACTGAAGCTTTCTTT.

The rearrangement links TRBV7-3 to TRBJ2-1; D gene unclear. This CDR3 is built from 15 residues. Trimming shortened V by 1 base and J by 10 bases, and 17 bases separated the two germline ends. The germline V gene encodes CDR1 SGHTA and CDR2 FQGTGA. The chain's CDR3 is CASSLNQGNFNEQFF. CDR3 coding DNA: TGTGCCAGCAGCTTAAATCAAGGGAACTTCAACGAGCAGTTCTTC.

This clonotype showed up just once. The CDR3 nucleotides read TGTGCCAGCAGCTCAGGGGAGTTGCGGAATCAGCCCCAGCATTTT. Translated: CASSSGELRNQPQHF. This chain connects TRBV12-3 or TRBV12-4 to TRBJ1-5; perhaps TRBD1 as D (6 bases). The CDR3 consists of 15 residues. The germline V and J ends were trimmed by 6 bases and 4 bases, with 16 bases remaining between them.

The V and J genes are TRBV6-5 and TRBJ1-3, with D unclear. CDR1 MNHEY and CDR2 SVGAGI come from the germline V gene. Trimming shortened V by 6 bases and J by 0 bases, and 15 bases separated the two germline ends. The length of the CDR3 is 16 residues. The CDR3 is CASSLSPYDSGNTIYF. In DNA, the CDR3 is TGTGCCAGCAGCTTGAGCCCGTATGACTCTGGAAACACCATATATTTT.

This clonotype was picked up many times. The gene calls are TRBV28 and TRBJ2-5, with a possible D match to TRBD1 (6 bases). Per the germline V gene, CDR1 is MDHEN and CDR2 is SYDVKM. This CDR3 has 15 amino acids. Trimming took 5 bases from V and 3 from J, leaving 16 bases between them. The CDR3, as DNA: TGTGCCAGCAGTCAGGCGGGCCAGGGGAAAGAGACCCAGTACTTC. Its translation is CASSQAGQGKETQYF.

The J gene is TRBJ2-5, the V gene TRBV18; D remains unclear. CDR1 is KGHSH and CDR2 is LQKENI in the germline V gene. With 2 bases removed from V and 5 bases from J, the gap between germline ends came to 6 bases. The CDR3 length is 12 residues. The DNA of the CDR3 is TGTGCCAGCTCACCATCCTCGGAGACCCAGTACTTC. It codes for CASSPSSETQYF.

J is TRBJ2-7 and V is TRBV7-9; D might be TRBD1 or TRBD2, each matching 7 bases. The CDR3 consists of 15 residues. Germline V gene data show CDR1 as SEHNR and CDR2 as FQNEAQ (reference sequence). V was trimmed by 4 bases and J by 2 bases, leaving 15 bases between them. The CDR3 here is CASSSWEGAPYEQYF. CDR3 in DNA: TGTGCCAGCAGCTCCTGGGAGGGGGCCCCCTACGAGCAGTACTTC.

The V call is TRBV6-2 or TRBV6-3, the J call TRBJ2-3; D not resolved. Germline lookup yields CDR1 MNHEY and CDR2 SVGEGT. The CDR3 is made up of 11 amino acids. Trimming removed 8 bases from V and 14 bases from J, with 17 bases in between. This CDR3 is CASPWTHTRYF. DNA of the CDR3: TGTGCCAGCCCCTGGACGCACACACGGTATTTT.

This clonotype turned up a few times. This chain connects TRBV12-3 or TRBV12-4 to TRBJ1-2, with D maybe TRBD1 (5 bases). V was pared by 8 bases and J by 7 bases, with 29 bases between. This CDR3 region has 17 residues. The CDR3, as DNA: TGTGCCAGCGTCCTCACCGGGACTCGGGCTTCGCTGGGTGGCTACACCTTC. This encodes CASVLTGTRASLGGYTF.

Details on this clonotype: A much larger clone differs by one base, so this may be a read error. This chain connects TRBV29-1 to TRBJ2-7; tentatively, D is TRBD2 (6 bases). CDR3 size: 13 residues. Per the germline V gene, CDR1 is SQVTM and CDR2 is ANQGSEA. V was pared by 4 bases and J by 4 bases, with 14 bases between. The CDR3 spells CSVVRGSKYEQYF. The DNA of the CDR3 is TGCAGCGTTGTTCGGGGGAGTAAGTACGAGCAGTACTTC.

This clonotype was seen a few times. The chain employs TRBV7-2 and TRBJ1-5; TRBD1 is a possible D gene (6 bases). V lost 1 base, J lost 0 bases, and 7 bases lay in between. The germline V gene encodes CDR1 SGHTA and CDR2 FQGNSA. The CDR3 covers 15 residues. For the CDR3, the DNA is TGTGCCAGCAGCTTAGACAGGGCTAGCAATCAGCCCCAGCATTTT. Residues: CASSLDRASNQPQHF.